The 27 T cell receptor beta chains in this list originate from one sample, sequenced in a study of blood T cell repertoires in COVID-19. Profiling relied on immunoSEQ multiplex PCR, and the TCRdb table lists in-frame clones only, not all of them. The sample records about 73,000 clones, 85% to 90% being singletons. Specimen: peripheral blood. These receptors were taken from an elderly man with acute or convalescent COVID-19.

This rearrangement joins TRBV5-1 to TRBJ1-5, with D possibly being TRBD1 (6 bases). This CDR3 has 16 residues. CDR1 is SGHRS, CDR2 YFSETQ, per germline. V was trimmed by 4 bases and J by 3 bases, leaving 17 bases between them. CDR3 sequence: CASSPGAGAFNQPQHF. As DNA, the CDR3 is TGCGCCAGCAGCCCCGGGGCAGGGGCCTTCAATCAGCCCCAGCATTTT. The full variable domain, completed using reference TRBV5-1 and TRBJ1-5, is KAGVTQTPRYLIKTRGQQVTLSCSPISGHRSVSWYQQTPGQGLQFLFEYFSETQRNKGNFPGRFSGRQFSNSRSEMNVSTLELGDSALYLCASSPGAGAFNQPQHFGDGTRLSIL.

The chain links TRBV12-5 to TRBJ2-6, with D perhaps matching TRBD1 (5 bases). V lost 5 bases and J lost 0, with 8 bases in between. Germline V gene lookup returns CDR1 LGHNT and CDR2 FRNRAP. The CDR3 extends over 15 amino acids. DNA of the CDR3: TGTGCTAGTGGTACAGGTATCTCTGGGGCCAACGTCCTGACTTTC. It codes for CASGTGISGANVLTF.

This sequence joins TRBV6-2 or TRBV6-3 and TRBJ1-1; 9 bases line up with TRBD1. CDR1 and CDR2 (germline): MNHEY, SVGEGT. The ends lost 4 bases at V and 0 bases at J; junction bases unmatched: 12. This CDR3 is 18 amino acids long. The CDR3 DNA follows: TGTGCCAGCAGTTCCCTAACAGGGGGCCCCTTTTTGAACACTGAAGCTTTCTTT. Translation gives CASSSLTGGPFLNTEAFF.

This clone was found once. The rearrangement links TRBV7-2 to TRBJ1-1; D not certain. This CDR3 is 14 amino acids long. Germline assignment: CDR1 SGHTA and CDR2 FQGNSA. V was clipped by 5 bases and J by 0 bases, with 10 bases between them. CDR3 nucleotide sequence: TGTGCCAGCAGCACGAGGCCCATGAACACTGAAGCTTTCTTT. It encodes CASSTRPMNTEAFF.

The V gene is TRBV5-1, the J gene TRBJ2-7; D perhaps matches TRBD2 (6 bases). This CDR3 spans 15 amino acids. The germline gives CDR1 SGHRS, CDR2 YFSETQ. CDR3 DNA: TGCCCCCGCAGCTATGGGGGGACCGGGGGCTACGAGCAGTACTTC. Protein: CPRSYGGTGGYEQYF.

The chain couples TRBV7-9 to TRBJ2-7; TRBD1 agrees at 8 bases. This CDR3 region has 14 residues. Germline V gene sequence: CDR1 SEHNR, CDR2 FQNEAQ (reference sequence). Trimming removed 6 bases from V and 4 bases from J; junction bases left unmatched: 8. CDR3 loop: CASSWGTGPYEQYF. In DNA form, the CDR3 reads TGTGCCAGCAGTTGGGGGACAGGACCGTACGAGCAGTACTTC.

This chain joins TRBV6-5 and TRBJ1-5, with a possible D match to TRBD1 (6 bases). The V end was cut by 6 bases, the J end by 5 bases, with 14 bases between. Germline assignment: CDR1 MNHEY and CDR2 SVGAGI. CDR3 length: 14 residues. CDR3 loop: CASRERGGDQPQHF. The CDR3 coding sequence is TGTGCCAGCAGAGAGCGTGGGGGCGATCAGCCCCAGCATTTT.

The gene calls are TRBV2 and TRBJ1-2; D uncertain. The germline V gene encodes CDR1 SNHLY and CDR2 FYNNEI. V lost 4 bases and J 7 bases, leaving 13 bases between the germline ends. This CDR3 has 13 residues. CDR3 nucleotides: TGTGCCAGCAGTGGTGATGAATCCAGTGGCTACACCTTC. This translates into CASSGDESSGYTF.

The chain has TRBV9 and TRBJ2-3, with unresolved D. Trimming stripped 5 bases from V and 5 bases from J, with 12 bases between. The CDR3 extends over 13 amino acids. Germline CDR1 is SGDLS and CDR2 is YYNGEE. This chain's CDR3 is CASSREVQDTQYF. In DNA form, the CDR3 reads TGTGCCAGCAGTCGCGAGGTTCAAGATACGCAGTATTTT.

This clone was recorded once. The rearrangement joins TRBV2 to TRBJ1-6; 11 nucleotides match TRBD1. Trimming removed 5 bases from V and 9 bases from J; junction bases left unmatched: 3. Per the germline V gene, CDR1 is SNHLY and CDR2 is FYNNEI. This CDR3 region has 14 residues. CDR3 protein: CASSPGTGGSPLHF. CDR3 DNA sequence: TGTGCCAGCAGTCCCGGGACAGGGGGTTCACCCCTCCACTTT. The full variable domain, its missing parts supplied by reference TRBV2 and TRBJ1-6, is EPEVTQTPSHQVTQMGQEVILRCVPISNHLYFYWYRQILGQKVEFLVSFYNNEISEKSEIFDDQFSVERPDGSNFTLKIRSTKLEDSAMYFCASSPGTGGSPLHFGNGTRLTVT.

The rearrangement links TRBV4-1 to TRBJ1-5; D is unclear. V dropped 0 bases and J dropped 7 bases, with 13 bases sitting between them. The CDR3 runs to 15 residues. Germline assignment: CDR1 MGHRA and CDR2 YSYEKL. CDR3 residues: CASSQDPGGPQPQHF. The CDR3 region has the DNA TGCGCCAGCAGCCAAGACCCGGGAGGGCCCCAGCCCCAGCATTTT.

The gene calls are TRBV5-4 and TRBJ1-2; D possibly corresponds to TRBD1 (5 bases). Per the germline V gene, CDR1 is SGHNT and CDR2 is YYREEE (reference sequence). This CDR3 is 13 amino acids long. V dropped 4 bases and J dropped 7 bases, with 14 bases sitting between them. The CDR3 DNA follows: TGTGCCAGCAGCGACACAGGAGTTGGTGGCTACACCTTC. Protein sequence: CASSDTGVGGYTF.

The chain links TRBV19 to TRBJ1-1; 9 bases agree with TRBD1. There are 14 residues in the CDR3. Unmatched junction bases numbered 7, after V lost 6 bases and J lost 5 bases. Germline V gene sequence: CDR1 LNHDA, CDR2 SQIVND (reference sequence). The CDR3 protein is CASSLQGARTEAFF. The CDR3 bases are TGTGCCAGTAGCCTACAGGGGGCACGGACTGAAGCTTTCTTT.

V gene TRBV15 combines with J gene TRBJ1-2, with 7 bases lining up with TRBD1. Germline assignment: CDR1 LNHNV and CDR2 YYDKDF (reference sequence). V was pared by 4 bases and J by 4 bases, with 3 bases of the junction left unmatched. The CDR3 is 13 amino acids. The CDR3 coding sequence is TGTGCCACCAGCACAGGGGGTCCCTATGGCTACACCTTC. Translation gives CATSTGGPYGYTF.

The J gene is TRBJ1-5, the V gene TRBV19; 7 nucleotides align to TRBD1. V was pared by 4 bases and J by 5 bases, with 5 bases of the junction left unmatched. Germline CDR1 is LNHDA and CDR2 is SQIVND (reference sequence). The length of the CDR3 is 14 residues. The CDR3 DNA sequence: TGTGCCAGTAGTAAAGGGACAGTATATCAGCCCCAGCATTTT. It translates to CASSKGTVYQPQHF.

The genes are TRBV2 and TRBJ1-5, with 7 bases fitting TRBD1. J lost 2 bases, V lost 7 bases, and 11 bases had no gene match. CDR3 length: 16 amino acids. Germline V CDR1 and CDR2: SNHLY, FYNNEI. The DNA for the CDR3 is TGTGCCAGCACTAGACAGGGAGGAGGAGGCAATCAGCCCCAGCATTTT. This gives the protein CASTRQGGGGNQPQHF.

The chain employs TRBV7-3 and TRBJ1-1, with 7 bases that match TRBD1. Germline CDR1 and CDR2: SGHTA and FQGTGA. The CDR3 sequence is 14 residues long. Trimming cost V 5 bases and J 3 bases; bases outside gene matches: 6. CDR3 nucleotides: TGTGCCAGCAGCCACCACGGACAGGACACTGAAGCTTTCTTT. The encoded protein is CASSHHGQDTEAFF.

This chain connects TRBV6-1 to TRBJ2-1; 8 nucleotides match TRBD2. V was pared by 0 bases and J by 7 bases, with 11 bases of the junction left unmatched. This CDR3 comprises 17 residues. Germline CDR1 MNHNS, CDR2 SASEGT. This chain's CDR3 is CASSEAIRIAGYNEQFF. The DNA of the CDR3 is TGTGCCAGCAGTGAAGCGATTCGGATAGCGGGATATAATGAGCAGTTCTTC.

The rearrangement joins TRBV2 to TRBJ1-2; TRBD1 is a possible D gene (5 bases). CDR1 is SNHLY, CDR2 FYNNEI, per germline. The CDR3 sequence is 11 residues long. V was shortened by 2 bases and J by 7 bases, with 5 bases between the two germline ends. The chain's CDR3 is CASSEQGGYTF. In nucleotides, the CDR3 is TGTGCCAGCAGTGAACAGGGTGGCTACACCTTC.

The rearrangement uses TRBV19 and TRBJ1-2; a weak D match, TRBD1 (5 bases). Germline CDR1 reads LNHDA; CDR2 reads SQIVND (reference sequence). V was cut by 5 bases and J by 4 bases, with 11 bases left in between. This CDR3 has 13 residues. The CDR3 DNA sequence: TGTGCCAGTAGTCTCCCGCAGGGCTATGGCTACACCTTC. It specifies CASSLPQGYGYTF.

The J gene is TRBJ1-2, the V gene TRBV2; 12 bases are a match to TRBD1. The CDR3 contains 14 residues. Germline trimming cut 7 bases from V and 7 bases from J; bases unmatched to any gene: 7. Per the germline V gene, CDR1 is SNHLY and CDR2 is FYNNEI. CDR3 amino acids: CASIPGQGAGGYTF. The CDR3 nucleotides read TGTGCCAGCATTCCGGGACAGGGGGCAGGTGGCTACACCTTC.

This chain joins TRBV11-2 and TRBJ2-7, with 9 bases aligning to TRBD1. V lost 5 bases, J lost 4 bases, and 12 bases stayed unmatched. Germline V gene sequence: CDR1 SGHAT, CDR2 FQNNGV. The CDR3 loop spans 16 amino acids. This CDR3 reads CASSPQGQGEGYEQYF. The CDR3 DNA is TGTGCCAGCAGCCCCCAGGGACAGGGTGAGGGGTACGAGCAGTACTTC. The variable domain in full, with the rest retrieved from reference TRBV11-2 and TRBJ2-7, is EAGVAQSPRYKIIEKRQSVAFWCNPISGHATLYWYQQILGQGPKLLIQFQNNGVVDDSQLPKDRFSAERLKGVDSTLKIQPAKLEDSAVYLCASSPQGQGEGYEQYFGPGTRLTVT.

The V call is TRBV18, the J call TRBJ1-5; no definite D call. V was shortened by 6 bases and J by 0 bases, with 6 bases between the two germline ends. CDR3 length: 13 residues. The germline V gene has CDR1 KGHSH and CDR2 LQKENI. The CDR3, as DNA: TGTGCCAGCTCCGAGTATAGCAATCAGCCCCAGCATTTT. Protein sequence: CASSEYSNQPQHF.

This clone was seen just once. The rearrangement uses TRBV3-1 (or the pseudogene TRBV3-2) and TRBJ1-4; maybe TRBD1 (5 bases). This CDR3 is built from 14 residues. V gave up 1 base and J gave up 5 bases, with 8 bases separating them. Germline V gene sequence: CDR1 LGHDT, CDR2 YNNKEL (reference sequence). The CDR3 DNA reads TGTGCCAGCAGCCAAGGACAGTTCAATGAAAAACTGTTTTTT. It encodes CASSQGQFNEKLFF.

V usage is TRBV11-1 and J usage is TRBJ1-1, with 8 bases that match TRBD1. The CDR3 runs to 15 residues. Trimming at V came to 5 bases and at J to 4 bases, leaving 9 bases not matched to a gene. Germline V gene lookup returns CDR1 SGHAT and CDR2 FQDESV (reference sequence). The CDR3 reads CASSSRTGRGTEAFF. The CDR3 DNA reads TGTGCCAGCAGCAGTCGGACAGGGAGGGGCACTGAAGCTTTCTTT.

V is TRBV14 and J is TRBJ2-7; TRBD1 matches 7 bases. This CDR3 has 14 amino acids. Germline lookup yields CDR1 SGHDN and CDR2 FVKESK. The V and J ends lost 1 base and 7 bases, in that order; junction bases with no gene match: 7. The CDR3 DNA reads as TGTGCCAGCAGCCAAGCTACAGGGGTTGGGGAGCAGTACTTC. The encoded protein is CASSQATGVGEQYF.

The CDR3: CASSLDGDSPLHF. CDR3 DNA: TGTGCCAGCAGCCTGGACGGGGATTCACCCCTCCACTTT. The rearrangement joins TRBV6-4 to TRBJ1-6, with D unclear. This CDR3 contains 13 residues. Germline V CDR1 and CDR2: MRHNA, SNTAGT. V lost 6 bases and J lost 8, with 11 bases in between.